These 21 T cell receptor delta chains share one sample of origin, sequenced in a study of gamma delta lymphoproliferative disorders and STAT genes. Sequencing used genomic DNA taken from PBMCs of patients and controls. TCRdb called clones from the multiplex PCR reads again using CATT. The table has some 1,300 delta-chain clones, less than 2.5% seen once. Sequenced input: blood. These receptors were obtained from a human donor in good health.

To note about this clone: The likely explanation is a read error, given a far larger clone one base away. This same CDR3 is encoded by further DNA sequences in the sample. This chain connects TRDV2 to TRDJ1, with 7 positions matching TRDD3. The CDR3 totals 17 residues. V shed 3 bases, J shed 2 bases, and the junction held 14 bases outside the gene matches. Germline V gives CDR1 GEAIGNYY, CDR2 EKD. The DNA of the CDR3 is TGTGCCTGTGACCCCGTTTCGGGGGGATCTTATACCGATAAACTCATCTTT. Translation gives CACDPVSGGSYTDKLIF.

In regard to this clone: The TCRdb protein comes from a much larger clone and disagrees with this DNA's translation at residue 5, likely due to a read error; the protein given here is derived from the DNA. The same CDR3 arises from other DNA sequences in this sample as well. The chain has TRDV2 and TRDJ1; D is possibly TRDD3 (6 bases). CDR3 length: 17 residues. The germline V gene encodes CDR1 GEAIGNYY and CDR2 EKD. The CDR3 loop is CACDNMGGGPHTDKLIF. CDR3 in DNA: TGTGCATGTGACAACATGGGTGGGGGTCCCCACACCGATAAACTCATCTTT.

Of note for this clone: Since a far larger clone is one base different, this is likely a read error. Other DNA sequences in the sample encode the same CDR3. This chain uses TRDV1 with TRDJ1, with D perhaps TRDD2 or TRDD3 (6 bases each). Trimming took off 3 bases at V and 11 bases at J, with 28 bases between the two ends. Germline V gene sequence: CDR1 TSWWSYY, CDR2 QGS. CDR3 length: 17 residues. Here the CDR3 DNA reads TGTGCTCTTGGGGATGACCTTCCCCTACTGGGAGATACTGGGCTCATCTTT. Protein product: CALGDDLPLLGDTGLIF.

On this clone itself: The protein that TCRdb holds for this DNA derives from a much larger clone and differs from the translated DNA at residue 9, which likely indicates a read error; the protein shown here is translated from the DNA. The rearrangement links TRDV1 to TRDJ1, with TRDD2 as a possible D gene (5 bases). The CDR3 is 13 amino acids. With 4 bases removed from V and 7 bases from J, the gap between germline ends came to 13 bases. From germline, CDR1 is TSWWSYY and CDR2 QGS. Written as DNA, the CDR3 is TGTGCTCTTGGGGGACCTCCTTCGAGTAAACTCATCTTT. Amino acid sequence: CALGGPPSSKLIF.

On this clone: Translating this DNA gives a protein that differs at residue 9 from the TCRdb one, which belongs to a much larger clone; a read error is likely, and the protein shown is this translation. The chain recombines TRDV1 with TRDJ1; 7 positions agree with TRDD2. This CDR3 has 17 residues. The V gene end was trimmed by 4 bases and the J gene end by 3 bases; junction bases not matched to a gene: 14. Germline CDR1 and CDR2: TSWWSYY and QGS. CDR3 sequence: CALGGTFLGWGADKLIF. CDR3 bases: TGTGCTCTTGGGGGAACCTTCCTCGGTTGGGGCGCCGATAAACTCATCTTT.

A remark on this clone: This likely traces to a read error, being one base from a far larger clone. Other DNA sequences in this sample translate to the same CDR3. The chain couples TRDV1 to TRDJ1, with D perhaps TRDD2 (5 bases). Trimming left V 4 bases short and J 6 bases short, with 12 bases between. The CDR3 runs 13 residues. Germline V gene data show CDR1 as TSWWSYY and CDR2 as QGS. As DNA, the CDR3 is TGTGCTCTTGGGGGTCCTCCTTCGAATAAACTCATCTTT. Translating gives CALGGPPSNKLIF.

This clone has just a few counts. TCRdb shows a much larger clone's protein in place of this DNA's translation, and the two differ at residue 4, likely through a read error; the protein shown is translated from the DNA. The V gene is TRDV2, the J gene TRDJ1; D is perhaps TRDD1 (5 bases). V lost 6 bases and J 0 bases, leaving 28 bases between the germline ends. Looked up from germline, CDR1 is GEAIGNYY and CDR2 is EKD. This CDR3 region has 19 residues. As DNA, the CDR3 is TGTGCCTGTAATCTTATAGTAACAGGCGGTTTACGGGACACCGATAAACTCATCTTT. As protein: CACNLIVTGGLRDTDKLIF.

This clone has only a few counts. It is likely a read error: a sequence one base away is far more abundant. The identical CDR3 is also encoded by other nucleotide sequences in the sample. This chain connects TRDV2 to TRDJ1; D gene ambiguous. This CDR3 is built from 17 residues. Germline V CDR1 and CDR2: GEAIGNYY, EKD. Trimming took 0 bases from V and 0 from J, leaving 16 bases between them. Here the CDR3 DNA reads TGTGCCTGTGACACCGTAGGGACCGAATCAAACACCGATAAACTCATCTTT. This translates into CACDTVGTESNTDKLIF.

This clone was picked up a small number of times. The protein TCRdb lists belongs to a much larger clone and differs from this DNA's translation at residue 11, which points to a read error; the protein shown is made from the DNA. The rearrangement joins TRDV3 to TRDJ1; D not resolved. Germline V gene lookup returns CDR1 TVYSNPD and CDR2 GDNSRS (reference sequence). The V end was cut by 2 bases, the J end by 0 bases, with 25 bases between. The CDR3 runs to 18 residues. CDR3 protein: CAFPVTYSWFENTDKLIF. Written as DNA, the CDR3 is TGTGCCTTTCCCGTAACCTATTCTTGGTTTGAGAACACCGATAAACTCATCTTT.

In the case of this clone: For this DNA, TCRdb reports the protein of a much larger clone, which diverges at residue 4, most likely from a read error; the protein presented here is translated directly from the DNA. This chain uses TRDV2 with TRDJ1; 8 bases align to TRDD3. The CDR3 sequence is 19 residues long. The germline V gene has CDR1 GEAIGNYY and CDR2 EKD. V lost 5 bases and J lost 0; bases outside the gene matches: 19. In DNA, the CDR3 is TGTGCCTGTGGCTTTTTGGGATACGCTACCCGGGGGGACACCGATAAACTCATCTTT. Translated: CACGFLGYATRGDTDKLIF.

Comments on this clone: The protein recorded in TCRdb matches a much larger clone and deviates from this DNA's translation at residue 8, suggesting a read error; the protein here is obtained by translating the DNA. The gene calls are TRDV2 and TRDJ1; a possible D gene is TRDD3 (6 bases). This CDR3 region has 17 residues. The germline gives CDR1 GEAIGNYY, CDR2 EKD. The V and J ends lost 3 bases and 0 bases respectively, with 19 bases between them. The CDR3 DNA reads as TGTGCCTGTGACCCCGTTTCGAGGGGATCTTACACCGATAAACTCATCTTT. Translated, it gives CACDPVSRGSYTDKLIF.

No V gene was called, and the J gene is TRDJ4; TRDD3, the D gene given by the table, was not confirmed from the DNA. The CDR3 contains 14 residues. The CDR3 DNA sequence: TGTGCCTCGAAAGGAGGTGGGGATTGTGGACCCCTGATCTTT. As protein: CASKGGGDCGPLIF.

This clone was seen a handful of times. Translating this DNA gives a protein that differs at residue 10 from the TCRdb one, which belongs to a much larger clone; a read error is likely, and the protein shown is this translation. The rearrangement uses TRDV2 and TRDJ2; D is undetermined. Per the germline V gene, CDR1 is GEAIGNYY and CDR2 is EKD. CDR3 length: 15 amino acids. Trimming stripped 0 bases from V and 6 bases from J, with 13 bases between. Here the CDR3 reads CACDTVGSLAAQLFF. CDR3 nucleotides: TGTGCCTGTGACACCGTCGGGTCCCTGGCAGCACAACTCTTCTTT.

This clone has a handful of counts. This likely traces to a read error, being one base from a far larger clone. Other DNA sequences from this sample encode an identical CDR3 as well. The J gene is TRDJ1; the V gene was not called; the DNA was not compared with TRDD3, the D call given in the table. This CDR3 region has 20 residues. This CDR3 reads CACDPLNLPTGDTPADKLIF. CDR3 in DNA: TGTGCCTGTGACCCTTTAAATCTTCCTACGGGGGATACTCCCGCCGATAAACTCATCTTT.

This clone was found many times. This DNA translates differently at residue 11 from the TCRdb protein, which is that of a much larger clone; a read error is likely, and the protein shown is the DNA's own translation. The chain couples TRDV1 to TRDJ1, with D possibly being TRDD3 (5 bases). CDR3 length: 18 amino acids. Germline V gene lookup returns CDR1 TSWWSYY and CDR2 QGS. V was clipped by 1 base and J by 0 bases, with 18 bases between them. This CDR3 is CALGEPLYGESYTDKLIF. The CDR3 DNA is TGTGCTCTTGGGGAACCTTTGTATGGGGAGTCCTACACCGATAAACTCATCTTT.

In its sample, this clone was seen many times. A far larger clone is a single base away, which makes a read error likely. The sample has other DNA sequences that encode this CDR3 too. This chain uses TRDV2 with TRDJ1; D is unresolved. There are 14 residues in the CDR3. Looked up from germline, CDR1 is GEAIGNYY and CDR2 is EKD. DNA for the CDR3: TGTGCCTGTGACCCTATTACCAACACCGATAAACTTATCTTT. It is translated as CACDPITNTDKLIF.

This clone was counted only a few times. This sequence is one base from a far larger clone and is likely a read error. Other nucleotide sequences from this sample produce the same CDR3. This chain connects TRDV1 to TRDJ3; D gene ambiguous. V lost 0 bases and J 2 bases, leaving 14 bases between the germline ends. The CDR3 has 19 amino acids. Per germline, CDR1 TSWWSYY and CDR2 QGS. CDR3 in DNA: TGTGCTCTTGGGGAACTAGGGGTCATAAATCCCTGGGACACCCGACAGATGTTTTTC. Its protein product is CALGELGVINPWDTRQMFF.

Comments on this clone: The amino acid sequence in TCRdb belongs to a much larger clone and departs from this DNA's translation at residue 5, likely a sequencing read error; the sequence shown is translated from the DNA. The chain combines TRDV2 with TRDJ1, with 7 positions matching TRDD3. In germline, CDR1 is GEAIGNYY, CDR2 EKD. J lost 0 bases, V lost 3 bases, and 9 bases had no gene match. This CDR3 has 16 amino acids. CDR3 in DNA: TGTGCCTGTGACGCGGTAGGTGGGGGAAACACCGATAAACTCATCTTT. It codes for CACDAVGGGNTDKLIF.

A note on this clone: The amino acid sequence in TCRdb belongs to a much larger clone and departs from this DNA's translation at residue 3, likely a sequencing read error; the sequence shown is translated from the DNA. V gene TRDV1 combines with J gene TRDJ2; D possibly matches TRDD1, TRDD2 or TRDD3 (7 bases each). The germline gives CDR1 TSWWSYY, CDR2 QGS. The length of the CDR3 is 19 residues. CDR3 in amino acids: CAFGEIAFLHVLGRAQLFF. CDR3 coding DNA: TGTGCTTTTGGGGAAATAGCCTTCCTTCATGTACTGGGGAGGGCACAACTCTTCTTT.

On this clone itself: The mismatch at residue 7 between this DNA's translation and the TCRdb protein of a much larger clone likely reflects a read error; the protein shown is translated from the DNA. This rearrangement joins TRDV2 to TRDJ1; the match to TRDD3 covers 7 bases. The germline V gene encodes CDR1 GEAIGNYY and CDR2 EKD. This CDR3 contains 16 residues. V was clipped by 1 base and J by 0 bases; unmatched bases: 7. The CDR3: CACDTVSGGNTDKLIF. The CDR3 DNA reads TGTGCCTGTGACACGGTAAGTGGGGGAAACACCGATAAACTCATCTTT.

There are a few counts of this clone. The protein in TCRdb stems from a much larger clone and differs at residue 7 from this DNA's translation, likely a read error; here the protein is translated from the DNA. Other DNA sequences within the sample encode an identical CDR3. As DNA, the CDR3 is TGTGCTCTCGGGGAAATAGTCTTCCTTCATGTACTGGGGAGGGCACAACTCTTCTTT. It translates to CALGEIVFLHVLGRAQLFF. The chain links TRDV1 to TRDJ2; D possibly corresponds to TRDD1 (8 bases). This CDR3 has 19 amino acids. CDR1 is TSWWSYY and CDR2 is QGS in the germline V gene.